This TCR beta chain was sequenced for a study of blood T cell repertoires in COVID-19 (dated by TCRdb to 2018 to 2020). About the full investigation: Samples from collaborators originated in the United States, Italy and Spain and spanned both the acute and convalescent phases of COVID-19. Where available, HLA class I and class II types were taken from metadata supplied by the sample provider and were not determined by assay-based typing. The dataset comprised deeply sampled blood TCRbeta repertoires from subjects exposed to, actively infected with, or recovered from COVID-19. A freely available public database, intended as a resource for researchers studying the immune response to SARS-CoV-2, is where the repertoires were released. The samples were drawn from the first 160 participants of the ongoing ImmuneRACE study and from 950 to 1,500 subjects provided by 6 global collaborators. Nearly every sample came with metadata listing a de-identified subject ID, COVID-19 status, age in years and sex. The material from the prospective study consisted of cDNA or gDNA derived from T cells, B-cell-depleted T cells, or PBMCs.

General conclusions and limits of the study: The quantity of clinical and demographic metadata differed by source and by participant and was supplied without curation.

The CDR3 runs 15 residues from the cysteine to the phenylalanine. Just the 45-base CDR3 DNA is kept, in frame starting at base 1. Via the germline V gene, CDR1 is KGHDR and CDR2 SFDVKD. V lost 3 bases and J lost 3 bases, and the count of bases not matched to a germline gene is 5. Regarding this clone: No antigen is known for it. No base quality values were provided; no much bigger clone lies one nucleotide off.

Each collaborating institution followed its own protocols to collect whole blood in K2EDTA tubes. For TCRbeta analysis, collaborator samples were shipped as frozen whole blood, as isolated PBMCs, or as DNA extracted from either sample type. TCRbeta CDR3 regions were amplified from genomic DNA using the immunoSEQ Assay, a bias-controlled multiplex PCR. Per the original workflow: The number of nucleated cells in each sample was estimated by amplification of reference gene primers within the assay. To quantify the absolute abundance of each unique TCRbeta CDR3 rearrangement, sequence reads were collapsed and filtered. Productive Simpson clonality was computed per sample as the square root of Simpson's diversity index over productive rearrangements. This immuneACCESS table, as held by TCRdb, lists in-frame sequences with V and J called but not all clones. Of the missing ones, under half trace to an unresolved V gene in checked studies; the others have no known cause. V, J and clone size were drawn from that table, and D and trimming were deduced from the DNA. Across this sample there are 57,000 or so clones, with roughly 84% seen only once. The ten top clones hold approximately 20% of the sample.

This TCR came from a woman older than 75 with active or convalescent COVID-19. Sequenced sample: peripheral blood. This chain is built from TRBV24-1 and TRBJ1-2, with 8 central nucleotides matching TRBD1. The DNA reads as follows: TGTGCCACCAGTGATCCAGGGGGCGCTTACTATGGCTACACCTTC. The resulting protein is CATSDPGGAYYGYTF.